These T cell receptor beta chains were read from a single sample in a study of cytomegalovirus exposure and HLA in healthy donors. Only in-frame clones appear in the TCRdb table, and some are missing; sequencing was by immunoSEQ multiplex PCR. This sample has some 120,000 clones, with more than 60% found just once. Sequencing used PBMCs. The origin of the receptors is a woman in her 40s in good health and CMV-seronegative. CDR3s include the opening cysteine and the closing phenylalanine or tryptophan. The order of the fields is V gene, D gene, CDR3 length, clone size, J gene, CDR3 protein, CDR3 DNA. A D gene is named only where the DNA matches it firmly. Not all rows give a size; the values are once, few, many and, for expanded clones, a class.

TRBV2	-	13	-	TRBJ1-1	CASSAGRVPEAFF	TGTGCCAGCAGTGCTGGCAGGGTCCCAGAAGCTTTCTTT
TRBV29-1	TRBD2	15	few	TRBJ2-5	CSVGWLAGVRETQYF	TGCAGCGTGGGATGGTTAGCGGGAGTTCGAGAGACCCAGTACTTC
TRBV9	TRBD2	14	-	TRBJ2-3	CASGAGTTTDTQYF	TGTGCCAGCGGAGCCGGGACTACCACAGATACGCAGTATTTT
TRBV2	TRBD1	15	-	TRBJ1-1	CASSGLQGLNTEAFF	TGTGCCAGCAGTGGGTTACAGGGGTTGAACACTGAAGCTTTCTTT
TRBV5-1	-	14	-	TRBJ2-6	CATRLSSGANVLTF	TGCGCCACGCGACTCTCTTCAGGGGCCAACGTCCTGACTTTC
TRBV7-9	-	15	-	TRBJ1-4	CASSQWTDSNEKLFF	TGTGCCAGCAGCCAGTGGACGGACTCAAATGAAAAACTGTTTTTT
TRBV18	TRBD2	16	-	TRBJ2-7	CASSPAGTSGGYEQYF	TGTGCCAGCTCACCGGCTGGGACTAGCGGGGGCTACGAGCAGTACTTC
TRBV7-3	-	13	-	TRBJ1-2	CASSSGSTGGYTF	TGTGCCAGCAGCTCGGGGTCCACGGGAGGCTACACCTTC
TRBV10-3	-	17	-	TRBJ2-5	CAISDPSGVGTQETQYF	TGTGCCATCAGTGACCCCTCGGGGGTGGGCACGCAAGAGACCCAGTACTTC
TRBV18	-	16	-	TRBJ2-2	CASSPPVGTNTGELFF	TGTGCCAGCTCACCACCGGTGGGCACGAACACCGGGGAGCTGTTTTTT
TRBV6-5	TRBD1	13	-	TRBJ1-1	CASRTGGVAEAFF	TGTGCCAGCAGAACAGGGGGAGTCGCTGAAGCTTTCTTT
TRBV5-1	-	16	-	TRBJ2-1	CASSLGTLAGGYEQFF	TGCGCCAGCAGCTTGGGTACCCTAGCCGGGGGTTATGAGCAGTTCTTC
TRBV7-6	TRBD1	13	-	TRBJ2-1	CASSTDRATKQFF	TGTGCCAGCAGCACGGACAGGGCAACCAAGCAGTTCTTC
TRBV7-9	-	14	once	TRBJ1-5	CASSFDGPNQPQHF	TGTGCCAGCAGCTTTGATGGGCCTAATCAGCCCCAGCATTTT
TRBV4-1	-	14	few	TRBJ2-7	CASSRAEGTDEQYF	TGCGCCAGCAGCCGGGCGGAGGGCACGGACGAGCAGTACTTC
TRBV4-2	-	15	-	TRBJ1-2	CASSQDRGSNYGYTF	TGTGCCAGCAGCCAAGATAGGGGTTCTAACTATGGCTACACCTTC
TRBV2	TRBD1	15	-	TRBJ1-2	CASSEGDRESYGYTF	TGTGCCAGCAGTGAAGGGGACAGGGAGAGCTATGGCTACACCTTC
TRBV5-1	TRBD1	16	-	TRBJ1-4	CASSGTIRGPAEKLFF	TGCGCCAGCAGTGGTACCATAAGGGGGCCCGCTGAAAAACTGTTTTTT
TRBV4-2	-	14	-	TRBJ2-3	CASSQGPGTDTQYF	TGTGCCAGCAGCCAAGGCCCAGGTACAGATACGCAGTATTTT
TRBV4-3	TRBD1	14	-	TRBJ1-2	CASSLGDSVHGYTF	TGCGCCAGCAGCCTAGGGGACAGCGTGCATGGCTACACCTTC
TRBV10-3	TRBD1	15	few	TRBJ2-5	CAISEPGTDKETQYF	TGTGCCATCAGTGAGCCTGGGACAGACAAAGAGACCCAGTACTTC
TRBV27	TRBD2	16	-	TRBJ2-7	CASSTAGTSGAYEQYF	TGTGCCAGCAGTACTGCCGGGACTAGCGGAGCCTACGAGCAGTACTTC
TRBV7-9	-	16	few	TRBJ1-5	CASSLAGTGGNQPQHF	TGTGCCAGCAGCTTAGCGGGGACGGGGGGCAATCAGCCCCAGCATTTT
TRBV7-2	-	19	-	TRBJ2-3	CASSTGAGLRFTSTDTQYF	TGTGCCAGCAGCACCGGGGCCGGACTACGATTCACTAGCACAGATACGCAGTATTTT
TRBV11-2	TRBD2	17	few	TRBJ2-2	CASRRTSGSSSTGELFF	TGTGCCAGCAGACGAACTAGCGGGAGTAGTAGCACCGGGGAGCTGTTTTTT
TRBV29-1	-	12	-	TRBJ2-3	CSVEQGTDTQYF	TGCAGCGTTGAACAGGGGACGGATACGCAGTATTTT
TRBV19	-	17	-	TRBJ2-4	CASRGANVRLAKNIQYF	TGTGCCAGTAGAGGGGCAAACGTGAGGTTGGCCAAAAACATTCAGTACTTC
TRBV7-9	-	15	-	TRBJ1-1	CASSLVGGRNTEAFF	TGTGCCAGCAGCTTAGTAGGGGGTAGGAACACTGAAGCTTTCTTT
TRBV6-4	TRBD1	15	-	TRBJ2-2	CASSVGQGAGGELFF	TGTGCCAGCAGTGTGGGACAGGGGGCAGGCGGGGAGCTGTTTTTT
TRBV11-2	-	13	-	TRBJ1-1	CASRNTLNTEAFF	TGTGCCAGCAGGAACACCTTGAACACTGAAGCTTTCTTT
TRBV5-1	TRBD1	13	-	TRBJ1-2	CASNPTGLHGYTF	TGCGCCAGCAACCCGACAGGGCTCCATGGCTACACCTTC
TRBV9	TRBD1	17	-	TRBJ1-6	CASSAGTGASLNSPLHF	TGTGCCAGCAGCGCGGGGACAGGAGCCTCCCTTAATTCACCCCTCCACTTT